The rows below give T cell receptor beta chains drawn from one sample of a study of T cells in tuberculosis. The protocol was immunoSEQ multiplex PCR, while the TCRdb copy is restricted to in-frame clones and leaves out a portion. The sample carries some 25,000 clones, roughly 96% recorded once. The specimen sequenced was PBMCs. The origin of the receptors is a donor between 10 and 35 years old with latent tuberculosis or without tuberculosis infection. Each CDR3 is given with its conserved first and last residue. The D gene is left open where the match is weak. Clone size, where shown, is once, few, many, or a class for clones that have expanded.

d_gene | j_gene | len | v_gene | abundance | CDR3nt | CDR3aa
- | TRBJ1-5 | 13 | TRBV19 | - | TGTGCCAGTAGTAGAGGACTGTATCAGCCCCAGCATTTT | CASSRGLYQPQHF
- | TRBJ1-1 | 15 | TRBV5-4 | - | TGTGCCAGCAGCTTGCGGGGGTGGAGGGACACTGAAGCTTTCTTT | CASSLRGWRDTEAFF
- | TRBJ1-2 | 11 | TRBV30 | - | TGTGCCTGGACCTTAGACTATGGCTACACCTTC | CAWTLDYGYTF
TRBD1 | TRBJ2-1 | 15 | TRBV25-1 | - | TGTGCCAGCAGTGGCCGTAGGGCAGGGGGCAATGAGCAGTTCTTC | CASSGRRAGGNEQFF
TRBD1 | TRBJ1-2 | 14 | TRBV5-8 | - | TGTGCCAGCAGCGTGAACAGGGGGTACTATGGCTACACCTTC | CASSVNRGYYGYTF
- | TRBJ1-2 | 15 | TRBV11-1 | - | TGTGCCAGCAGCTTCGGTCGGGGAGCTAACTATGGCTACACCTTC | CASSFGRGANYGYTF
TRBD1 | TRBJ2-5 | 14 | TRBV6-5 | once | TGTGCCAGCAGGATGACAGGGGCCGGAGAGACCCAGTACTTC | CASRMTGAGETQYF
- | TRBJ1-1 | 15 | TRBV9 | - | TGTGCCAGCAGCGTAGGAGGGGGGGTGAACACTGAAGCTTTCTTT | CASSVGGGVNTEAFF
TRBD2 | TRBJ2-1 | 19 | TRBV10-3 | - | TGTGCCATCAGAACCACTAGCGGGTCTTCTCAGGGATCCTACAATGAGCAGTTCTTC | CAIRTTSGSSQGSYNEQFF
TRBD1 | TRBJ2-3 | 18 | TRBV9 | - | TGTGCCAGCAGCCCCCATTTTACGGGACAGGGGGTGACAGATACGCAGTATTTT | CASSPHFTGQGVTDTQYF
TRBD1 | TRBJ1-1 | 14 | TRBV19 | - | TGTGCCAGTAGATTCCGGGACAGGGACACTGAAGCTTTCTTT | CASRFRDRDTEAFF
- | TRBJ1-2 | 15 | TRBV7-2 | - | TGTGCCAGCAGCTTCAAGGGGGATCCAAACTATGGCTACACCTTC | CASSFKGDPNYGYTF
TRBD1 | TRBJ1-6 | 16 | TRBV12-5 | - | TGTGCTAGTGGTATATACCCGACAGGGGAAGATTCACCCCTCCACTTT | CASGIYPTGEDSPLHF
- | TRBJ2-2 | 15 | TRBV7-8 | - | TGTGCCAACGCGGGGGCGGGGAGAACCACCGGGGAGCTGTTTTTT | CANAGAGRTTGELFF
- | TRBJ1-1 | 14 | TRBV2 | - | TGTGCCAGCAGTGAACACGGTCAGGGAAGTGAAGCTTTCTTT | CASSEHGQGSEAFF
- | TRBJ1-1 | 13 | TRBV18 | - | TGTGCCAGCTCACTGGACAGCCTGAGTGAAGCTTTCTTT | CASSLDSLSEAFF
- | TRBJ2-5 | 13 | TRBV18 | - | TGTGCCAGCTCACCACCGGGGCAGGAGACCCAGTACTTC | CASSPPGQETQYF
TRBD2 | TRBJ2-3 | 17 | TRBV4-1 | - | TGCGCCAGCAGCCAAGACCCCCACGGGGGGAAAACAGATACGCAGTATTTT | CASSQDPHGGKTDTQYF
- | TRBJ2-7 | 15 | TRBV6-5 | - | TGTGCCAGCAGACTCCGCTACGGGACTGAGAACGAGCAGTACTTC | CASRLRYGTENEQYF
TRBD2 | TRBJ2-1 | 16 | TRBV7-2 | - | TGTGCCAGCAGCTTGCAGCTAGCGGGGGTCTACAATGAGCAGTTCTTC | CASSLQLAGVYNEQFF
- | TRBJ2-5 | 13 | TRBV9 | - | TGTGCCAGCAGCACGGGACTCCAAGAGACCCAGTACTTC | CASSTGLQETQYF
- | TRBJ2-4 | 15 | TRBV4-1 | - | TGCGCCAGCAGCCCTCTAGGAGTTGGGAAAAACATTCAGTACTTC | CASSPLGVGKNIQYF
- | TRBJ2-1 | 19 | TRBV4-1 | - | TGCGCCAGCAGCCAAGACCCCGCTTTCGGGGGATATTCCTACAATGAGCAGTTCTTC | CASSQDPAFGGYSYNEQFF
TRBD1 | TRBJ1-2 | 13 | TRBV13 | - | TGTGCCAGCAGCTCGGACAGGGGTTTGAGCTACACCTTC | CASSSDRGLSYTF
- | TRBJ1-5 | 15 | TRBV7-9 | - | TGTGCCAGCAGCTCGACCGAGGGGAGGAATCAGCCCCAGCATTTT | CASSSTEGRNQPQHF
- | TRBJ1-4 | 14 | TRBV30 | - | TGTGCCTGGGGAAAAGGGGCAGCTAATGAAAAACTGTTTTTT | CAWGKGAANEKLFF
TRBD2 | TRBJ2-5 | 16 | TRBV5-1 | - | TGCGCCAGCAGCCGAACCGCGGGGGTAACTCAAGAGACCCAGTACTTC | CASSRTAGVTQETQYF
- | TRBJ2-7 | 14 | TRBV7-2 | - | TGTGCCAGCAGCTATACAGGGAGCTCCTACGAGCAGTACTTC | CASSYTGSSYEQYF
TRBD1 | TRBJ2-4 | 16 | TRBV6-6 | - | TGTGCCAGCAGTTACTCCCGACAGGGACGGGAAAACATTCAGTACTTC | CASSYSRQGRENIQYF
- | TRBJ1-3 | 14 | TRBV6-1 | - | TGTGCCAGCAGTGACTTGAGCTCTGGAAACACCATATATTTT | CASSDLSSGNTIYF
TRBD2 | TRBJ2-1 | 18 | TRBV7-9 | - | TGTGCCAGCAGCCCCTACCTAGCGGGACATAGCTCCTACAATGAGCAGTTCTTC | CASSPYLAGHSSYNEQFF
- | TRBJ1-2 | 15 | TRBV7-6 | - | TGTGCCAGCAGCCCAGGCGGGTCCGTTAACTATGGCTACACCTTC | CASSPGGSVNYGYTF
TRBD1 | TRBJ2-5 | 15 | TRBV18 | once | TGTGCCAGCTCTCCCCCCGGGACAGCGTGGTTGGCCCAGTACTTC | CASSPPGTAWLAQYF
TRBD1 | TRBJ1-1 | 15 | TRBV6-1 | - | TGTGCCAGCAGTGAGACGACAGGGATGAAGACTGAAGCTTTCTTT | CASSETTGMKTEAFF
TRBD2 | TRBJ2-3 | 15 | TRBV2 | - | TGTGCCAGCAAGTCAGCGGGGGCCCAAATGAGTCTGCAGTATTTT | CASKSAGAQMSLQYF
- | TRBJ1-1 | 15 | TRBV2 | - | TGTGCCAGCAGCCTTGCGCTTGCAGGGAACACTGAAGCTTTCTTT | CASSLALAGNTEAFF
TRBD2 | TRBJ2-5 | 15 | TRBV5-8 | - | TGTGCCAGCAGCCTGGTCGGGGGGGCGGCGGAGACCCAGTACTTC | CASSLVGGAAETQYF
- | TRBJ1-1 | 14 | TRBV9 | - | TGTGCCAGCAGCCTCCAGGGGTACGGTGTGAAGCGAGTCTTT | CASSLQGYGVKRVF
TRBD2 | TRBJ2-3 | 16 | TRBV5-1 | - | TGCGCCAGCAGCCTGCAGGTGACTAGCGCCACAGATACGCAGTATTTT | CASSLQVTSATDTQYF
- | TRBJ2-6 | 15 | TRBV11-2 | - | TGTGCCAGCAGCGTGCACTTCTCTGGGGCCAACGTCCTGACTTTC | CASSVHFSGANVLTF
- | TRBJ1-5 | 17 | TRBV5-6 | - | TGTGCCAGCAGCTTGGGCCTCACGGGTGTCCCCGGTCAGCCCCAGCATTTT | CASSLGLTGVPGQPQHF
TRBD1 | TRBJ2-1 | 15 | TRBV5-5 | - | TGTGCCAGCAGCTTGGGACAGGGTCCCGTAAATGAGCAGTTCTTC | CASSLGQGPVNEQFF
TRBD1 | TRBJ2-2 | 14 | TRBV4-1 | - | TGCGCCAGCAGCCTGACAGGGGGCATCGGGGAGCTGTTTTTT | CASSLTGGIGELFF
TRBD1 | TRBJ1-4 | 16 | TRBV5-1 | - | TGCGCCAGCAGCTCCGGACAGGGAGCAACTAATGAAAAACTGTTTTTT | CASSSGQGATNEKLFF
- | TRBJ1-1 | 15 | TRBV30 | - | TGTGCCTGGAGTCTAGGAACACCGGGTAGGACTGAAGCTTTCTTT | CAWSLGTPGRTEAFF
TRBD1 | TRBJ2-1 | 12 | TRBV6-5 | - | TGTGCCAGCGGGACAGAGTACAATGAGCAGTTCTTC | CASGTEYNEQFF
- | TRBJ2-5 | 17 | TRBV27 | once | TGTGCCAGCAGTACCTATGGTCCCGTGGGACTGAAAGAGACCCAGTACTTC | CASSTYGPVGLKETQYF
- | TRBJ1-5 | 13 | TRBV2 | - | TGTGCCAGCAGTGAATCAGGGTTTCAGCCCCAGCATTTT | CASSESGFQPQHF
TRBD1 | TRBJ1-2 | 14 | TRBV27 | - | TGTGCCAGCAGTGCCTTGGACAGGGACCATGGCTACACCTTC | CASSALDRDHGYTF
TRBD1 | TRBJ1-2 | 16 | TRBV6-6 | - | TGTGCCAGCAGTTACAGGGGACAGGGGGCAGGCTATGGCTACACCTTC | CASSYRGQGAGYGYTF
- | TRBJ2-2 | 15 | TRBV6-1 | - | TGTGCCAGCAGTGAAGATGCGGGGAACACCGGGGAGCTGTTTTTT | CASSEDAGNTGELFF
- | TRBJ1-2 | 16 | TRBV10-3 | - | TGTGCCATCAGGGGCCAGGACTTGACGGGGTTGTATGGCTACACCTTC | CAIRGQDLTGLYGYTF
TRBD2 | TRBJ2-1 | 13 | TRBV4-2 | - | TGTGCCAGCAGCCAAACTAGCGGCAATGAGCAGTTCTTC | CASSQTSGNEQFF
- | TRBJ2-4 | 12 | TRBV5-4 | - | TGTGCCAGCAGCTTCTCCGGAAACATTCAGTACTTC | CASSFSGNIQYF
TRBD2 | TRBJ2-7 | 15 | TRBV2 | - | TGTGCCAGCAGCGAAAGCGGACTAGCGGGCCGCGAGCAGTACTTC | CASSESGLAGREQYF
- | TRBJ2-1 | 14 | TRBV5-1 | - | TGCGCCAGCAGCTTGTTAACAGATTACAATGAGCAGTTCTTC | CASSLLTDYNEQFF
TRBD1 | TRBJ1-3 | 13 | TRBV6-5 | - | TGTGCCAGCAGGACAGGGGGAGGAAACACCATATATTTT | CASRTGGGNTIYF
- | TRBJ2-6 | 12 | TRBV5-1 | - | TGCGCCAGCATGTCTCCCCCCCGCGTCCTGACTTTC | CASMSPPRVLTF